This entry features one T cell receptor beta chain sequence. Patients at the Seattle site were enrolled during active infection and followed longitudinally. The source of the sample is a study of blood T cell repertoires in COVID-19. The overall study: Whether acute or convalescent, the COVID-19 samples came from the United States, Italy and Spain. T cells, B-cell-depleted T cells, or PBMCs supplied cDNA or gDNA.

Methods used by the authors: Nucleated cell number was recorded as an estimate derived from reference gene primer amplification. Assay: immunoSEQ multiplex PCR; the TCRdb copy retains only in-frame clones and omits some. V and J calls and clone size are given by that table; D and trimming were obtained from the DNA. The data contain some 59,000 clones, about three quarters of them singletons. The CDR3 loop spans 15 amino acids. Unmatched junction bases numbered 9, after V lost 5 bases and J lost 5 bases. In germline, CDR1 is MDHEN, CDR2 SYDVKM. Sample: peripheral blood. This clonotype was sampled from a man aged 30 to 45 with COVID-19, enrolled during active disease. This chain connects TRBV28 to TRBJ1-1, with TRBD1 matching 9 bases. As DNA, the CDR3 is TGTGCCAGCAGTCCCCCGACAGGGGGGAGGACTGAAGCTTTCTTT. This translates into CASSPPTGGRTEAFF.